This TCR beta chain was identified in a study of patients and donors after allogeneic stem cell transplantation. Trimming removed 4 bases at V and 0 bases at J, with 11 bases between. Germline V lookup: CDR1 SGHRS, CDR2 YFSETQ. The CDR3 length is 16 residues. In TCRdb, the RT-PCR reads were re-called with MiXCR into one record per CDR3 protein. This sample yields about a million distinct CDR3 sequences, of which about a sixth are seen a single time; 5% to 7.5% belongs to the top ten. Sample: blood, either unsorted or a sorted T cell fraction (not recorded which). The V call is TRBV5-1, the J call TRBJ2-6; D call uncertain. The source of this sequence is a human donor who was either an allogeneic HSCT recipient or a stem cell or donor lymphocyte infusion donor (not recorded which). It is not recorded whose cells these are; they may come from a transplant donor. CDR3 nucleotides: TGCGCCAGCAGCCACGCAGAGAGCTCTGGGGCCAACGTCCTGACTTTC. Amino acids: CASSHAESSGANVLTF.